Given below is one T cell receptor beta chain in context. Antigen specificity is unknown. This record belongs to a study of T cell responses to AZD1222 COVID-19 vaccine. General study results and limits: Recipients of AZD1222 seropositive at baseline numbered only 5 to 7. The study found Spike-specific TCR breadth and depth rose after two AZD1222 doses.

Per the germline V gene, CDR1 is LNHDA and CDR2 is SQIVND (reference sequence). Trimming at V came to 5 bases and at J to 10 bases, leaving 12 bases not matched to a gene. The CDR3 extends over 15 amino acids. Here immunoSEQ multiplex PCR was the method, and the copy in TCRdb shows in-frame clones only, minus some. The table lists approximately 180,000 clones, approximately 90% of them singletons, with about 2.8% in the top ten. The sample in question was peripheral blood, obtained on day 0 of AZD1222 vaccination. This sequence originates from an adult in good health. The chain joins TRBV19 to TRBJ2-1; 9 nucleotides agree with TRBD2. The CDR3 is CASSGSGGTNREQFF. Written as DNA, the CDR3 is TGTGCCAGTAGTGGAAGCGGGGGGACGAACAGGGAGCAGTTCTTC.